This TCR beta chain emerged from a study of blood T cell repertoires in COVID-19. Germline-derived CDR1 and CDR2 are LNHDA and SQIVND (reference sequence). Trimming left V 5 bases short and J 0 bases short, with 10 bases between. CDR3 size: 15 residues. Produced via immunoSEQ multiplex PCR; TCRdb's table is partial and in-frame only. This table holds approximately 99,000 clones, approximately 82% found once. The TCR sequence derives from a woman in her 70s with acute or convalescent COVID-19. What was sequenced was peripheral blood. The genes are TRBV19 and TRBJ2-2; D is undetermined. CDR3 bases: TGTGCCAGTAGTGTGGTAACAGCGAACACCGGGGAGCTGTTTTTT. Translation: CASSVVTANTGELFF.